This TCR beta chain was sequenced during a study of vaccination and CD4 T cells after COVID-19. Regarding this clonotype: As yet, its antigen is unknown.

V lost 3 bases and J lost 0, with 10 bases in between. CDR1 is SGDLS, CDR2 YYNGEE, per germline. The CDR3 is 16 residues long. Treatment specified: 10-day PBMC culture with coronavirus spike peptide pools or control peptides (ViraFEST assay). TCR sequencing followed the expansion of antigen-specific T cells with peptide pools in ViraFEST. PCR-confirmed positives ranged from March to December 2020, preceding US Alpha, Beta and Delta variants. An Oncomine TCR Beta short-read assay was used to sequence the DNA from cultured CD4+ T cells. Cultured CD4+ T cells were the source of extracted genomic DNA. TCRdb called the PCR reads again in MiXCR, with one record for every CDR3 protein. Among about 14,000 distinct CDR3 sequences listed, around 50% were seen once.

This receptor was identified in a human donor who had recovered from COVID-19. Sequenced input: CD4+ T cells from blood, cultured in vitro. V and J are TRBV9 and TRBJ2-6; a possible D gene is TRBD2 (6 bases). The CDR3 sequence is CASSAVGGSGANVLTF. The CDR3 DNA reads as TGTGCCAGCAGCGCGGTGGGAGGCTCTGGGGCCAACGTCCTGACTTTC.